The entry below describes one TCR beta chain. The CDR3 has 14 amino acids. Germline-derived CDR1 and CDR2 are SGHTA and FQGNSA. Germline trimming cut 5 bases from V and 5 bases from J; bases unmatched to any gene: 6. The sample is drawn from a study of blood T cell repertoires in COVID-19. Whole-study context: Both acute and convalescent COVID-19 samples were obtained from the United States, Italy and Spain. From T cells, B-cell-depleted T cells, or PBMCs came the material, which was cDNA or gDNA.

Per the original data handling: For nucleated cells, counts were estimated from reference gene primer amplification. Generated by immunoSEQ multiplex PCR, the TCRdb table keeps only in-frame clones and is missing some. V, J and clone size were drawn from that table, and D and trimming were deduced from the DNA. The sample has about 190,000 clones, over 80% seen once. The TCR was taken from a woman in her forties with acute or convalescent COVID-19. Sequenced: peripheral blood. The gene calls are TRBV7-2 and TRBJ2-7; 10 bases align to TRBD2. As DNA, the CDR3 is TGTGCCAGCAGCCCCTTCCTAGCGGGAGACGAGCAGTACTTC. The encoded protein is CASSPFLAGDEQYF.